This T cell receptor (beta chain) was identified in a study of cytomegalovirus exposure and HLA in healthy donors (dated by TCRdb to about 2017). About the investigation overall: An earlier analysis of about 560 of the donors reported around 280 Gb of sequence data and 95 million to 140 million unique TCR beta sequences obtained from around 170 million T cells. On average, roughly 240,000 unique TCR beta nucleotide sequences were sequenced per donor among fewer than 500 genotyped donors of the cohort, with about 19% of those sequences being non-productive. All discovery cohort repertoires had been generated using a single sequencing platform. A later analysis re-analyzed previously published TCR beta repertoires from 660 or so donors and added high-resolution HLA genotyping to study TCR occurrence patterns. The number of typed donors differed by locus: about 620-630 for A, B, C, DRB1 and DQB1; some 500 for DQA1; fewer than 610 for DPA1; and roughly 470 for DPB1. A later genetic analysis used genome-wide SNP genotypes for about three fifths of the 666 donors, treating that subset as a discovery cohort. Donor age, sex, ethnicity and CMV serostatus were compiled alongside the repertoire data. A separate validation cohort of over a hundred different subjects was used in addition to the approximately 700-subject first cohort. Roughly five DR-DQ haplotypes were treated as single units for association and clustering because of strong linkage in the cohort. To decide whether each TCR beta V gene segment behaved as functional or pseudogenic, an earlier analysis of fewer than 750 of the donors relied on high-throughput TCR beta sequencing. The study was designed to test whether signatures of past pathogen exposure could be identified by cataloging public T cell receptors. Of the roughly 400 genotyped donors, approximately 83% fell in the genetic ancestry cluster associated with self-reported Caucasian donors. Approximately 310 gigabases of sequencing data and approximately 80 million unique TCR sequences were included in an early release covering about 700 HLA-typed donors. Class I and class II HLA loci were covered by the typing at four-digit resolution. The study combined high-throughput TCR immunosequencing, statistical association of individual TCRs with disease status, and machine learning to predict cytomegalovirus infection status. Using immunosequencing, the study profiled T cell repertoires from 640 or so subjects and related those repertoires to cytomegalovirus serostatus. The later analysis used no new phenotypic data to find candidate immune exposures, relying instead on TCR beta sequences and their occurrence across donors. Overall results and qualifications from the work: Most CMV-associated TCR beta chains appeared to be HLA-restricted in a later analysis, and the HLA associations seemed to be driven largely by CMV exposure. Because HLA typing was unavailable for some donors at each locus, only the typed subset was used in association tests. In this cohort, only TCR beta chains were sequenced, and detectable features were limited by the absence of alpha or paired-chain data. Correlated functional status among segregating V segments might be attributable to linkage disequilibrium, but an unknown experimental factor could not be ruled out. The sequencing pipeline was judged likely to have produced a cluster of highly shared sequence variants as a technical artifact. At a false discovery rate of 0.05, a later analysis linked 15,000 to 20,000 TCR beta sequences to specific HLA alleles. A later genetic analysis reported fewer N-insertions in productive TCRs among donors in an Asian-associated ancestry cluster than the roughly 620-donor mean. In a later analysis, TCR association rates were found to vary across HLA loci, with the most associated TCRs seen for DRB1 alleles and the fewest for HLA-C alleles. A later genetic analysis associated a missense DCLRE1C variant with V-gene and J-gene trimming of TCR beta chains, and an independent cohort replicated the association. According to a later analysis, parvovirus B19, influenza, CMV and Epstein-Barr virus appeared linked to several top co-occurrence clusters. The authors suggested that the approach could potentially be extended to other disease states and immunological phenotypes. When HLA alleles, especially DR and DQ, strongly co-occurred, TCR associations were difficult to assign to individual alleles. In an earlier analysis of 500 to 650 of the donors, most TCR beta V segments appeared in productive rearrangements about 87% or about 30% of the time, broadly matching IMGT annotations. The study listed 150 to 200 TCR beta chains as associated with cytomegalovirus. Most TCR sequences were seen in very few donors, while some public TCRs were found in many individuals. Three of the identified cytomegalovirus-associated TCR beta chains were confirmed in vitro to be specific for cytomegalovirus antigens. Presence/absence analyses assumed roughly uniform sequencing depth across donors, an assumption that may not hold. The earlier analysis of fewer than 750 of the donors excluded some 16 rarely observed V segments, including chromosome 9 orphons, because counts were too low. In both the original and validation cohorts, the classifier was reported to diagnose cytomegalovirus status with high specificity and sensitivity. Some IMGT-functional V segments, including TRBV6-2 and TRBV6-3, could not be told apart with the 87-base-pair reads, so those segments were excluded. A further reported finding was that TCR beta sequences accurately predicted the HLA-A and HLA-B alleles for most subjects in the first cohort. For the cohort, immune exposure information was limited to CMV serostatus. A later analysis found that HLA-associated TCR beta chains were more clonally expanded and had lower generation probabilities than equally common non-associated chains.

In the case of this clone: It has no known antigen specificity.

Receptor amplification or capture employed the immunoSEQ multiplex PCR assay. A mixture of 60 forward primers for TCR Vbeta segments and 13 reverse primers for TCR Jbeta segments was used in the multiplex PCR. The CDR3 region of rearranged TCR beta genes was amplified from genomic DNA with a multiplex PCR assay. On the Illumina HiSeq System, the amplified TCR beta libraries were sequenced as 87-base-pair reads. In the authors' own workflow: In a later analysis, tens of millions of unique TCR beta chains were counted across the 500 to 850 repertoires, and about 9.9 million of these chains were shared by at least two donors. A nearest-neighbor algorithm error-corrected the raw reads and collapsed the reads into unique sequences, merging closely related sequences to remove PCR and sequencing errors. CDR3 sequences were aligned to IMGT reference sequences to assign V, D and J gene segments. Each retained sequence needed at least a six-nucleotide match to both a V gene segment and a J gene segment. Rearrangements were called productive when the CDR3 lacked stop codons and stayed in frame with V and J; all others were non-productive. Following IMGT convention, CDR3 was defined as the stretch from the second conserved V-encoded cysteine up to the conserved J-encoded phenylalanine. The earlier analysis of about 560 of the donors excluded any sequence lacking an unambiguous match to a single V gene segment. An earlier analysis of around 600 of the donors classified V segments as functional when productive rearrangements were above 56.7% and as segregating when the standard deviation between donors was above 5%. A statistical classification framework was built to diagnose cytomegalovirus status from the catalog of TCR beta chain sequences. In a later analysis, V and J genes were assigned by comparing TCR nucleotide sequences against IMGT/GENE-DB human TR gene sequences. A later analysis assigned CDR3 sequences and most-parsimonious VDJ recombination scenarios with the TCRdist pipeline. In a later analysis, every TCR beta chain was defined by the combination of its CDR3 amino acid sequence and its V-gene family, and reads without a unique V-gene family were dropped. To address suspected cross-contamination and a sequencing artifact, a later analysis removed roughly 640 highly shared, low-generation-probability nucleotide sequences. In a later analysis, a clonal expansion index for each public chain was calculated from normalized within-repertoire ranks of inferred template counts. In a later analysis, generation probabilities were computed using a VDJ recombination model fitted to out-of-frame rearrangements, and the results were checked against IGoR. In a later analysis, TCR-TCR, TCR-HLA and TCR-CMV co-occurrence was scored with hypergeometric tests, and a repertoire-size bias correction was applied to TCR pairs. False discovery rates were estimated in a later analysis by permuting HLA or CMV assignments 20 times. In a later analysis, co-occurring TCRs were grouped using DBSCAN, with TCRdist sequence similarity added in when clustering inside HLA-allele-positive subsets. Co-occurrence clustering excluded repertoires with fewer than 30,000 or more than 120,000 public chains, plus five with anomalous nucleotide sharing. The source is immuneACCESS, and TCRdb retained only in-frame sequences with V and J called. Part of the clones is not carried over; for the studies checked, unresolved V genes explain less than half of this, and the remainder is unexplained. V and J calls and clone size are those listed in that table; D and trimming were worked out from the DNA. This sample's table lists around 140,000 clones. The ten largest clones represent roughly 1.6% of the sample.

CDR3 length: 14 amino acids, cysteine to phenylalanine. Left in the record is the CDR3 DNA by itself, 42 bases read in frame from the first base. From the germline V gene, CDR1 is SGHDT and CDR2 is YYEEEE. V loses 4 bases, J loses 0 bases, and the germline ends lie 10 bases apart. The cohort comprised 710 or so healthy bone marrow donors. Cohort members were all nominally healthy when sampled, although unrecorded immune exposures were likely present. The donor tested CMV seronegative, placing the donor among the roughly 400 seronegative members of the cohort. A peripheral blood sample was collected from each donor, and TCR beta sequencing was performed on peripheral blood mononuclear cells. The Qiagen DNeasy Blood Extraction Kit was used to extract genomic DNA from the blood cell samples.

The sequence was obtained from a woman aged 45-65 years in good health and CMV-seronegative. Sequenced: PBMCs. Here the chain combines TRBV5-6 and TRBJ2-5; the best D guess is TRBD2, with 6 bases matching. The CDR3 region has the sequence CASSRDFYQETQYF. Here is the DNA: TGTGCCAGCAGCCGGGACTTCTACCAAGAGACCCAGTACTTC.